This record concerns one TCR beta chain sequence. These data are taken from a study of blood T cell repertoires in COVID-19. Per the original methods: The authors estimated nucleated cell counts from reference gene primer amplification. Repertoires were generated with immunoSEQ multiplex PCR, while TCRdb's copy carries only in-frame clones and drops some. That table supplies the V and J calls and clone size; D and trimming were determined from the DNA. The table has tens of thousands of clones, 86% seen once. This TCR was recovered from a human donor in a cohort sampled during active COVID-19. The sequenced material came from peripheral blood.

The CDR3 region has the DNA TGTGCCAGCAGTTCGGGACTAGCGGGAGTCTTCAGGGATACGCAGTATTTT. It codes for CASSSGLAGVFRDTQYF. The J gene is TRBJ2-3, the V gene TRBV7-2; 14 nucleotides align to TRBD2. V dropped 6 bases and J dropped 6; count of bases not matched to a gene: 11. Looked up from germline, CDR1 is SGHTA and CDR2 is FQGNSA. The CDR3 loop spans 17 amino acids. Using reference TRBV7-2 and TRBJ2-3 for the parts outside the CDR3, the full variable domain is GAGVSQSPSNKVTEKGKDVELRCDPISGHTALYWYRQSLGQGLEFLIYFQGNSAPDKSGLPSDRFSAERTGGSVSTLTIQRTQQEDSAVYLCASSSGLAGVFRDTQYFGPGTRLTVL.